This entry features one TCR beta chain sequence. The data belong to a study of T cell changes during pregnancy in multiple sclerosis. Clones were sequenced by immunoSEQ multiplex PCR, and TCRdb holds only the in-frame ones, with some missing. The profile shows about 44,000 clones, over 85% of them singletons. V was clipped by 5 bases and J by 7 bases; unmatched bases: 8. Germline assignment: CDR1 SGHRS and CDR2 YFSETQ. The CDR3 totals 15 residues. This clonotype originated in a female donor with multiple sclerosis, enrolled in a pregnancy study. The material sequenced was CD4+ T cells from peripheral blood mononuclear cells, taken in the first trimester of pregnancy. V is TRBV5-1 and J is TRBJ2-1; 11 bases match TRBD2. For the CDR3, the DNA is TGCGCCAGCAGAGGTGATAGCGGGAGGGCTAATGAGCAGTTCTTC. Amino acid sequence: CASRGDSGRANEQFF.